What follows describes a single T cell receptor (beta chain). What it recognizes is unknown. Naive CD8+ T lymphocytes were specified as CD45RO-CCR7+CD27+CD95-. Via 5' RACE with UMI labels, TRB cDNA libraries were prepared. TCRdb re-called the 5' RACE reads; one entry per CDR3 protein, DNA not given. In all, the sample yields 150,000 to 180,000 distinct CDR3 sequences. These data come from a study of CXCR3-negative and CXCR3-positive naive CD8 T cells. Study information: Each library gave roughly 1.6 +/- 0.3 million of roughly 140 million TRB reads.

Germline lookup yields CDR1 SGHTA and CDR2 FQGTGA. This CDR3 region has 16 residues. Study outcomes and limitations: Hydrophobicity of TRB CDR3s was greater in CXCR3-positive naive cells than in CXCR3-negative naive cells. Comparably high diversity marked both naive subsets, whereas memory CD8+ cells had much lower diversity. With respect to TRBV-TRBJ usage, naive CXCR3-negative and CXCR3-positive cells were similar; memory differed.

The source is a human donor in good health. Some clones in this sample may be carry-over from other donors' samples. Sequencing was performed on naive CXCR3+ CD8+ T cells from blood. This sample's subset: CD45RO-CCR7+CD27+CD95- naive CD8+ T cells expressing CXCR3 (TNR3+). The chain uses TRBV7-3 and TRBJ2-5; TCRdb calls TRBD1, which cannot be checked without DNA. This CDR3 is CASSQGTGGFQETQYF.